The source of this T cell receptor (beta chain) is a study of T-cell memory formation after mild COVID-19. Study-level points and caveats: Within pre-infection memory, some responding clones were found, suggesting cross-reactive memory joined. Contracting CD4+ clones were located mainly in CM and EM, and CD8+ clones in EMRA.

5'RACE with constant-segment primers yielded barcoded, UMI-tagged TCR alpha and TCR beta cDNA libraries. One entry per CDR3 protein results from TCRdb running MiXCR on the 5' RACE reads. This table holds around 300,000 distinct CDR3 sequences, around 19% found once. Of note for this clonotype: Antigen specificity is unknown.

Trimming stripped 4 bases from V and 5 bases from J, with 17 bases between. This CDR3 has 15 residues. From germline, CDR1 is LGHDT and CDR2 YNNKEL (reference sequence). The chain uses TRBV3-1 and TRBJ1-1; a weak D match, TRBD1 (6 bases). The TCR originated in a man aged 18 to 30 who had mild COVID-19 (a few samples of this study predate the infection). Cell type and time point are not known. Specimen: PBMCs or a T cell subset sorted from them (not recorded which). Written as DNA, the CDR3 is TGTGCCAGCAGCCCGGAACAGGGTTGGAGGACTGAAGCTTTCTTT. This codes for CASSPEQGWRTEAFF.